This T cell receptor beta chain is from a study of blood T cell repertoires in COVID-19. The overall study: Spain, Italy and the United States supplied samples that represented acute and convalescent COVID-19. T cells, B-cell-depleted T cells, or PBMCs provided the cDNA or gDNA that served as material.

This CDR3 region has 15 residues. V shed 3 bases and J shed 8 bases, with 20 bases lying between them. Germline assignment: CDR1 SGDLS and CDR2 YYNGEE. As handled by the study authors: Researchers report that nucleated cell counts were estimated from reference gene primer amplification. This table comes from immunoSEQ multiplex PCR, and its TCRdb copy is limited to in-frame clones, with some not included. V and J calls and clone size are as listed in that table; D and trimming were resolved from the DNA. The sample yields about 160,000 clones, over 75% seen once. Sequenced input: peripheral blood. The sequence was obtained from a man between 70 and 80 years old with acute or convalescent COVID-19. The gene calls are TRBV9 and TRBJ1-2; D uncertain. CDR3 nucleotide sequence: TGTGCCAGCAGCGGCTATACACCCGGGTTGGAGGGCTACACCTTC. Residues: CASSGYTPGLEGYTF.